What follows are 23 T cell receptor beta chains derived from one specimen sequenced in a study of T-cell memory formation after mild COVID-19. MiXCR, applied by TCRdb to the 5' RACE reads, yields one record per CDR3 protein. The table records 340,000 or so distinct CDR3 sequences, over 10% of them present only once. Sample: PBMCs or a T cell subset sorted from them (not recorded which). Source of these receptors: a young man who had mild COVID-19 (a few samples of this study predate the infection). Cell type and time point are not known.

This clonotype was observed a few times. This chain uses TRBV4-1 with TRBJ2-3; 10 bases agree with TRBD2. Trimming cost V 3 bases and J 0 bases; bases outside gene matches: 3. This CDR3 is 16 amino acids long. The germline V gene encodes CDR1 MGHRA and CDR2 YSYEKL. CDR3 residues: CASSHPGLASTDTQYF. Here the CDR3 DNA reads TGCGCCAGCAGCCATCCGGGACTAGCGAGCACAGATACGCAGTATTTT.

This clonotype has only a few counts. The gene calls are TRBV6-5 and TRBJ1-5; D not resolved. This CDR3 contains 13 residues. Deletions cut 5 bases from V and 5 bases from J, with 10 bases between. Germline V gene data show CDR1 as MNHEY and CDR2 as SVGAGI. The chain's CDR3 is CASSREYHQPQHF. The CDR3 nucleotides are TGTGCCAGCAGTCGGGAATATCATCAGCCCCAGCATTTT.

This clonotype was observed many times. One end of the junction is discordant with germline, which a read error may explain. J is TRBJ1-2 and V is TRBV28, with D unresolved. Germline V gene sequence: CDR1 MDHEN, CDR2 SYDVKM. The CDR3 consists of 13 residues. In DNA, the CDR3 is TGTGCCAGCAGTTTATCCCCTAGCGGCAGTTCAGGCTTC. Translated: CASSLSPSGSSGF.

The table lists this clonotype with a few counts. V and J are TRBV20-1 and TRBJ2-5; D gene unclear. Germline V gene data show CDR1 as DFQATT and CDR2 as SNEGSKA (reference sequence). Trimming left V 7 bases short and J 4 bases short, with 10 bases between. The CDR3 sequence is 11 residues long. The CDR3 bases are TGCAGTGGGGGAAGTTTAGAGACCCAGTACTTC. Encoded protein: CSGGSLETQYF.

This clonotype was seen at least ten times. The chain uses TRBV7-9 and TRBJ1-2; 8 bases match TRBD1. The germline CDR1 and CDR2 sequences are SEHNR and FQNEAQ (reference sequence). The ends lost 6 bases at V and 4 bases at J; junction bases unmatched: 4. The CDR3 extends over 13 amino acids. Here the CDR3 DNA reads TGTGCCAGCAGACCCGGGACAGGCTATGGCTACACCTTC. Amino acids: CASRPGTGYGYTF.

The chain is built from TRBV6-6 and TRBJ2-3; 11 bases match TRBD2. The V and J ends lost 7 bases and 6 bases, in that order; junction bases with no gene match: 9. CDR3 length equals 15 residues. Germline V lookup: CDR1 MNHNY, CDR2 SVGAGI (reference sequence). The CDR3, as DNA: TGTGCCAGCACCATTAGCGGGGGGGCCAGGGATACGCAGTATTTT. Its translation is CASTISGGARDTQYF.

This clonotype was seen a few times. The CDR3 here is CASRPGWTGELFF. DNA for the CDR3: TGCGCCAGCAGACCGGGATGGACCGGGGAGCTGTTTTTT. The genes are TRBV5-1 and TRBJ2-2; perhaps TRBD2 as D (5 bases). Trimming removed 5 bases at V and 5 bases at J, with 10 bases between. This CDR3 is built from 13 residues. Looked up from germline, CDR1 is SGHRS and CDR2 is YFSETQ.

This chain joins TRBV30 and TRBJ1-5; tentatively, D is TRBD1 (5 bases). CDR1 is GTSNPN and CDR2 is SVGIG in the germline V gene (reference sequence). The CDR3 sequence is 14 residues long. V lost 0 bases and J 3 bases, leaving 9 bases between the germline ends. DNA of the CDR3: TGTGCCTGGAGTGTACGACAGTCCAATCAGCCCCAGCATTTT. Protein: CAWSVRQSNQPQHF.

CDR3 nucleotide sequence: TGTGCCAGCAGTTATACCCTACTCGAAGCTTTCTTT. It is translated as CASSYTLLEAFF. J is TRBJ1-1 and V is TRBV6-2 or TRBV6-3; D is unresolved. The CDR3 loop spans 12 amino acids. The germline V gene has CDR1 MNHEY and CDR2 SVGEGT. The ends were cut back, 3 bases at V and 8 bases at J, with 10 bases in the middle.

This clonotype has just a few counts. CDR3 bases: TGTGCCAGCAGTTACTCGACGGAGGAAGATACGCAGTATTTT. Its translation: CASSYSTEEDTQYF. The V call is TRBV6-5, the J call TRBJ2-3, with TRBD2 as a possible D gene (5 bases). CDR3 length: 14 residues. CDR1 is MNHEY and CDR2 is SVGAGI in the germline V gene. V lost 0 bases and J 5 bases, leaving 9 bases between the germline ends.

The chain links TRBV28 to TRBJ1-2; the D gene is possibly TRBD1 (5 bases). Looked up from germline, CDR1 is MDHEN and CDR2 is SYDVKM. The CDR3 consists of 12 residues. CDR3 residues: CAIIQGIYGYTF. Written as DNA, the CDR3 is TGTGCGATAATCCAGGGCATCTATGGCTACACCTTC.

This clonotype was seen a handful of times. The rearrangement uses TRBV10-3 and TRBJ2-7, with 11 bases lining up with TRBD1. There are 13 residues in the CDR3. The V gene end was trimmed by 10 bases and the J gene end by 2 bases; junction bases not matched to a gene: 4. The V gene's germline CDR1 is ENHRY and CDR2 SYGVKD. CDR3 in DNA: TGTGCCACCCTGGGACAGGGGGCCTACGAGCAGTACGTC. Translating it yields CATLGQGAYEQYV.

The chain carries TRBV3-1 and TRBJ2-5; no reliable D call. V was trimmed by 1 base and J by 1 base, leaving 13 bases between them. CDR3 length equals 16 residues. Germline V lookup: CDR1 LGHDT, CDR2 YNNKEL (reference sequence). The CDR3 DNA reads TGTGCCAGCAGCCAAGCGTACGCGGCAGCCCAAGAGACCCAGTACTTC. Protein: CASSQAYAAAQETQYF.

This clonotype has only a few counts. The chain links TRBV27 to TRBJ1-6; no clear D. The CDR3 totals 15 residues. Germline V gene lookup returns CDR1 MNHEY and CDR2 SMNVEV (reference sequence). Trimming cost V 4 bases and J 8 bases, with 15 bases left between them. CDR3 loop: CASSSQDGSYSPLHF. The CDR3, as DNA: TGTGCCAGCAGTTCCCAGGACGGCTCATATTCACCCCTCCACTTT.

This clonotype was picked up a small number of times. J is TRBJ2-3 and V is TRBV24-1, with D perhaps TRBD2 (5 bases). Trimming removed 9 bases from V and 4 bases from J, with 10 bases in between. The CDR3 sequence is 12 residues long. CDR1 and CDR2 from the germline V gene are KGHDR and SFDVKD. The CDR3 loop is CATALDADTQYF. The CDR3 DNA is TGTGCCACCGCACTAGATGCAGATACGCAGTATTTT.

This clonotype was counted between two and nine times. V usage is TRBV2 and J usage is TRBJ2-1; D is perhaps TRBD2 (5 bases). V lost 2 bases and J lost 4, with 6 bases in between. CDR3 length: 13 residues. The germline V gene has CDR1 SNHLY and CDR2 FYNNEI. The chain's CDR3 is CASSESGYNEQFF. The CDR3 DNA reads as TGTGCCAGCAGTGAAAGCGGTTACAATGAGCAGTTCTTC.

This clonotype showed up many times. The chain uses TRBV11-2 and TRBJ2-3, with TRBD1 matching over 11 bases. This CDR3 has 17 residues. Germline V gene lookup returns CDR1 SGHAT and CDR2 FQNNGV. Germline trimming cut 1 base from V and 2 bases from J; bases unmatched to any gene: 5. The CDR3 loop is CASSLGGGQGATDTQYF. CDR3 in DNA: TGTGCCAGCAGCTTAGGGGGTGGACAGGGGGCCACAGATACGCAGTATTTT.

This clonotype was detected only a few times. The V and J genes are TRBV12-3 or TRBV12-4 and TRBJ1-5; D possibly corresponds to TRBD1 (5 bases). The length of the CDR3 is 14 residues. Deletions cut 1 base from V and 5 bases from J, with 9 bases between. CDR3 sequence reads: CASSLGGDDQPQHF. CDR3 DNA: TGTGCCAGCAGTTTAGGGGGGGATGATCAGCCCCAGCATTTT.

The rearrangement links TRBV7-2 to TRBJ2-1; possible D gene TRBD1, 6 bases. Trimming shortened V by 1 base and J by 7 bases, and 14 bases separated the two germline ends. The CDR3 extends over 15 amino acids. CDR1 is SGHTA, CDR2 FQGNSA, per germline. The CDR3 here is CASSLGPQGRNEQFF. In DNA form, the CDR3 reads TGTGCCAGCAGCTTAGGACCCCAGGGGCGGAATGAGCAGTTCTTC.

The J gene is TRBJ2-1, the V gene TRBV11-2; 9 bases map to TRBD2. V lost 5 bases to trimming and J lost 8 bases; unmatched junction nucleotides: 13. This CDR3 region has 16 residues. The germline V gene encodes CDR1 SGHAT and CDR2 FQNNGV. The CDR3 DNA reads TGTGCCAGCAGCCGACTAGCGGCACCCTTGGGGGATGAGCAGTTCTTC. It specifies CASSRLAAPLGDEQFF. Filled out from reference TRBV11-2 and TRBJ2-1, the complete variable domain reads EAGVAQSPRYKIIEKRQSVAFWCNPISGHATLYWYQQILGQGPKLLIQFQNNGVVDDSQLPKDRFSAERLKGVDSTLKIQPAKLEDSAVYLCASSRLAAPLGDEQFFGPGTRLTVL.

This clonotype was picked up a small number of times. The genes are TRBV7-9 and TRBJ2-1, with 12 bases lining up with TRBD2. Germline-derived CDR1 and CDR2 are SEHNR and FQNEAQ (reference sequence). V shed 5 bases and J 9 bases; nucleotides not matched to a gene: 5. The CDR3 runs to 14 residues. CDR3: CASSPSGGAGEQFF. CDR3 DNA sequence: TGTGCCAGCAGCCCTAGCGGGGGGGCGGGTGAGCAGTTCTTC.

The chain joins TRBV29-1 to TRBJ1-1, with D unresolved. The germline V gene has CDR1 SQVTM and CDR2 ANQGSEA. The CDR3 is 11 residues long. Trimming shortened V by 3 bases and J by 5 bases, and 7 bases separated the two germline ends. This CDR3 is CSVEAPTEAFF. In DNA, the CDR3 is TGCAGCGTTGAGGCCCCGACTGAAGCTTTCTTT.

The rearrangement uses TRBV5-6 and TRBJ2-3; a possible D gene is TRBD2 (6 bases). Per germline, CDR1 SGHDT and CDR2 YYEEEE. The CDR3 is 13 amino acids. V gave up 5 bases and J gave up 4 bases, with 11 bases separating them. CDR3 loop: CASRTPGADTQYF. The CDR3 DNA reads TGTGCCAGCAGGACCCCGGGAGCAGATACGCAGTATTTT.